A single sample gave rise to the 9 T cell receptor beta chains below, sequenced in a study of blood T cell repertoires in COVID-19. Using immunoSEQ multiplex PCR, the repertoire was profiled, and TCRdb retains in-frame clones only, with some absent. The sample includes about 73,000 clones, roughly 84% seen only once; the top ten take 25% to 30%. The sample consisted of peripheral blood. All receptors derive from a human donor in a cohort sampled during active COVID-19.

The chain joins TRBV5-1 to TRBJ1-1; TRBD1 is a possible D gene (5 bases). Trimming pared 6 bases from V and 5 bases from J, leaving 11 bases between. CDR3 size: 12 residues. CDR1 and CDR2 (germline): SGHRS, YFSETQ. The CDR3 protein is CASKGVRTEAFF. In DNA, the CDR3 is TGCGCCAGCAAAGGGGTTAGAACTGAAGCTTTCTTT.

The genes are TRBV27 and TRBJ2-3, with D possibly matching TRBD1 (5 bases). The CDR3 contains 13 residues. Trimming left V 2 bases short and J 6 bases short, with 9 bases between. CDR1 MNHEY and CDR2 SMNVEV come from the germline V gene (reference sequence). CDR3: CASSLQGADTQYF. CDR3 sequence (DNA): TGTGCCAGCAGTTTACAAGGGGCGGATACGCAGTATTTT.

The rearrangement uses TRBV9 and TRBJ2-5, with 10 bases matching TRBD2. The CDR3 is made up of 17 amino acids. V was pared by 4 bases and J by 1 base, with 10 bases of the junction left unmatched. Germline CDR1 reads SGDLS; CDR2 reads YYNGEE. The CDR3 is CASSPSGLAEIQETQYF. The CDR3 DNA sequence: TGTGCCAGCAGCCCCTCCGGACTAGCGGAAATCCAAGAGACCCAGTACTTC.

The chain combines TRBV6-5 with TRBJ1-1, with a weak D call TRBD1 (6 bases). Between the trimmed V and J ends, which lost 2 bases and 1 base, there was a span of 11 bases. There are 15 residues in the CDR3. Germline V lookup: CDR1 MNHEY, CDR2 SVGAGI. The DNA of the CDR3 is TGTGCCAGCAGTTACGCTCCGGACAGGAACACTGAAGCTTTCTTT. Its protein product is CASSYAPDRNTEAFF.

This sequence joins TRBV15 and TRBJ2-5; D might be TRBD1 (6 bases). V was shortened by 3 bases and J by 2 bases, with 25 bases between the two germline ends. CDR3 size: 19 residues. Germline CDR1 and CDR2: LNHNV and YYDKDF (reference sequence). The CDR3 is CATSSGATGFWGTQETQYF. The DNA of the CDR3 is TGTGCCACCAGCAGTGGGGCTACAGGGTTTTGGGGGACACAAGAGACCCAGTACTTC.

This clone was seen just once. The rearrangement links TRBV27 to TRBJ1-5, with TRBD1 matching 9 bases. The CDR3 consists of 16 residues. Trimming took 5 bases from V and 9 from J; bases not matched to a gene: 14. Germline CDR1 is MNHEY and CDR2 is SMNVEV (reference sequence). The chain's CDR3 is CASSPNTGGAVRPQHF. CDR3 in DNA: TGTGCCAGCAGTCCAAACACAGGGGGCGCCGTGCGGCCCCAGCATTTT.

The chain combines TRBV7-2 with TRBJ1-1, with 8 bases lining up with TRBD1. V was pared by 5 bases and J by 1 base, with 15 bases of the junction left unmatched. Germline V gives CDR1 SGHTA, CDR2 FQGNSA. The length of the CDR3 is 18 residues. The CDR3 DNA is TGTGCCAGCAGCCCGAGATCTCCTCGGGACAGGACGAACACTGAAGCTTTCTTT. As protein: CASSPRSPRDRTNTEAFF.

The chain is built from TRBV3-1 (or the pseudogene TRBV3-2) and TRBJ2-7, with 7 bases identical to TRBD2. This CDR3 comprises 15 residues. Germline trimming cut 1 base from V and 6 bases from J; bases unmatched to any gene: 9. Germline values: CDR1 LGHDT, CDR2 YNNKEL (reference sequence). The CDR3 loop is CASSQGPGGRIEQYF. In nucleotides, the CDR3 is TGTGCCAGCAGCCAAGGGCCCGGGGGGAGGATCGAGCAGTACTTC.

CDR3 bases: TGTGCCAGCAGTGAATTTGGGACAGGGACTTTCGATGAGCAGTTCTTC. Translated: CASSEFGTGTFDEQFF. This chain joins TRBV25-1 and TRBJ2-1; 9 nucleotides agree with TRBD1. CDR1 and CDR2 from the germline V gene are MGHDK and SYGVNS. V dropped 1 base and J dropped 8; count of bases not matched to a gene: 9. CDR3 length equals 16 residues.